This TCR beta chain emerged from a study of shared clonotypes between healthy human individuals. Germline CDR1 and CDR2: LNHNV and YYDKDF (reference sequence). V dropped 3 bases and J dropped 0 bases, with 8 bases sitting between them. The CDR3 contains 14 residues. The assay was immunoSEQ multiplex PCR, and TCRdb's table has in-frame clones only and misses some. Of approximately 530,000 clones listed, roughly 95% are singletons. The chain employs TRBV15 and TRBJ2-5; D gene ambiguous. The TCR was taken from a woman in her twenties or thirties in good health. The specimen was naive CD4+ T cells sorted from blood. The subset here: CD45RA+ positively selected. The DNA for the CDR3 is TGTGCCACCAGCAGTATAGGGTACCAAGAGACCCAGTACTTC. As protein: CATSSIGYQETQYF.